The 10 T cell receptor beta chains in this list originate from one sample, sequenced in a study of Graves' ophthalmopathy and Graves' hyperthyroidism. Amplification from RNA transcripts yielded the TCR beta CDR3 regions. Amplification began with first-round RT-PCR using HTBI primers, then second-round multiplex PCR was performed. TCRdb re-called the multiplex PCR reads through MiXCR, storing one row per CDR3 protein. The table includes around 1,000,000 distinct CDR3 sequences, 35% to 40% detected once. Sequenced: peripheral blood or thyroid tissue (not recorded which). The receptors here all came from an adult man with Graves' hyperthyroidism.

V gene TRBV6-6 combines with J gene TRBJ2-7; 9 bases match TRBD1. The CDR3 runs to 14 residues. Germline assignment: CDR1 MNHNY and CDR2 SVGAGI (reference sequence). Trimming at V came to 6 bases and at J to 2 bases, leaving 5 bases not matched to a gene. The CDR3 DNA reads TGTGCCAGCAGGGGGGACAGGGTACCCTACGAGCAGTACTTC. This sequence encodes CASRGDRVPYEQYF.

This clonotype came up a few times. V gene TRBV6-6 combines with J gene TRBJ2-5; 9 bases agree with TRBD1. Germline V gives CDR1 MNHNY, CDR2 SVGAGI (reference sequence). Trimming removed 5 bases from V and 2 bases from J; junction bases left unmatched: 6. The CDR3 contains 15 residues. The CDR3 DNA reads TGTGCCAGCAGTGTGGGGACAGGGCATCAAGAGACCCAGTACTTC. Protein: CASSVGTGHQETQYF.

This chain connects TRBV24-1 to TRBJ1-2, with no clear D. The CDR3 extends over 13 amino acids. The germline V gene has CDR1 KGHDR and CDR2 SFDVKD. V was cut by 5 bases and J by 8 bases, with 14 bases left in between. This chain's CDR3 is CATSGVEGQGYTF. The CDR3 bases are TGTGCCACCAGTGGCGTAGAGGGTCAAGGCTACACCTTC.

This clonotype has just a few counts. The V call is TRBV20-1, the J call TRBJ2-5; tentatively, D is TRBD2 (7 bases). Germline CDR1 DFQATT, CDR2 SNEGSKA (reference sequence). This CDR3 has 15 amino acids. The germline V and J ends were trimmed by 3 bases and 7 bases, with 21 bases remaining between them. The CDR3 reads CSASPEDGGALTQYF. DNA of the CDR3: TGCAGTGCTAGTCCCGAGGATGGGGGGGCATTGACCCAGTACTTC.

The chain recombines TRBV5-4 with TRBJ1-2; TRBD1 agrees at 12 bases. V shed 3 bases, J shed 13 bases, and the junction held 13 bases outside the gene matches. The germline gives CDR1 SGHNT, CDR2 YYREEE (reference sequence). The CDR3 has 15 residues. CDR3 DNA sequence: TGTGCCAGCAGCTGGGCCGGGACAGGGGGCGCATATAGCACCTTC. Protein product: CASSWAGTGGAYSTF.

The table lists this clonotype with many counts. The rearrangement links TRBV7-2 to TRBJ2-7; 10 bases are shared with TRBD1. The CDR3 has 15 amino acids. J gave up 3 bases and V 3 bases, and 5 bases lay outside the gene matches. Germline CDR1 and CDR2: SGHTA and FQGNSA. CDR3 sequence (DNA): TGTGCCAGCAGCTTTTCCGGGACAGGGGTCTACGAGCAGTACTTC. It is translated as CASSFSGTGVYEQYF.

This clonotype was detected many times. The chain joins TRBV6-6 to TRBJ2-7, with 8 bases fitting TRBD1. From germline, CDR1 is MNHNY and CDR2 SVGAGI (reference sequence). V dropped 5 bases and J dropped 9; count of bases not matched to a gene: 6. The CDR3 covers 12 residues. Here the CDR3 DNA reads TGTGCCAGCAGTGATCCTGGGACAGGGCAGTACTTC. Protein: CASSDPGTGQYF.

CDR3 nucleotides: TGCAGTGCTAGACCCCCTCCGGGACTAGCGGGAGTTGGTAACACCGGGGAGCTGTTTTTT. Translated: CSARPPPGLAGVGNTGELFF. The rearrangement uses TRBV20-1 and TRBJ2-2; 14 nucleotides agree with TRBD2. The CDR3 covers 20 residues. Germline CDR1 reads DFQATT; CDR2 reads SNEGSKA (reference sequence). The trim removed 2 bases at V and 2 bases at J, leaving 13 bases unmatched.

This clonotype was seen repeatedly, ten times or more. The chain is built from TRBV20-1 and TRBJ1-6; no clear D. The germline gives CDR1 DFQATT, CDR2 SNEGSKA (reference sequence). The V and J ends lost 3 bases and 2 bases respectively, with 11 bases between them. The CDR3 consists of 15 residues. CDR3 DNA sequence: TGCAGTGCTAGCCCTACAGTGACCTATAATTCACCCCTCCACTTT. The encoded protein is CSASPTVTYNSPLHF.

The chain employs TRBV7-6 and TRBJ1-6; D remains ambiguous. Per germline, CDR1 SGHVS and CDR2 FNYEAQ. Trimming removed 5 bases at V and 0 bases at J, with 11 bases between. The CDR3 is 16 residues long. In nucleotides, the CDR3 is TGTGCCAGCAGCAAAGAGGGAAGCTCCTATAATTCACCCCTCCACTTT. Amino acids: CASSKEGSSYNSPLHF. Full variable domain (remainder filled in from reference TRBV7-6 and TRBJ1-6): GAGVSQSPRYKVTKRGQDVALRCDPISGHVSLYWYRQALGQGPEFLTYFNYEAQQDKSGLPNDRFSAERPEGSISTLTIQRTEQRDSAMYRCASSKEGSSYNSPLHFGNGTRLTVT.